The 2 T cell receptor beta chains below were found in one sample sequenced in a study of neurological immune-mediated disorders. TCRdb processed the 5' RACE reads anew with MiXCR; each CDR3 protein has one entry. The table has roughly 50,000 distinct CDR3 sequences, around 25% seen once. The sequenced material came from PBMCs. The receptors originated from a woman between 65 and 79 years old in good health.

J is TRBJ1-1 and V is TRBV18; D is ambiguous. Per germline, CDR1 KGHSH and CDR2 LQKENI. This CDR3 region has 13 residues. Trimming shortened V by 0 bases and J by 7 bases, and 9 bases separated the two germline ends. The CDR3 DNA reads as TGTGCCAGCTCACCACCGGCCGGGCTTGAAGCTTTCTTT. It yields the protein CASSPPAGLEAFF. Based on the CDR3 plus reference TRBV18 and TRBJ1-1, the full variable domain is NAGVMQNPRHLVRRRGQEARLRCSPMKGHSHVYWYRQLPEEGLKFMVYLQKENIIDESGMPKERFSAEFPKEGPSILRIQQVVRGDSAAYFCASSPPAGLEAFFGQGTRLTVV.

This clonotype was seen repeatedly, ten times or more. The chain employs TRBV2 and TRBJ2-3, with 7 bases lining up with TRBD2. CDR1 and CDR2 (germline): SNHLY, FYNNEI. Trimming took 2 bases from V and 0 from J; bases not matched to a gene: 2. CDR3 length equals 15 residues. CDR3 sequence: CASSENSGSTDTQYF. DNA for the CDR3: TGTGCCAGCAGTGAAAATAGCGGGAGCACAGATACGCAGTATTTT.